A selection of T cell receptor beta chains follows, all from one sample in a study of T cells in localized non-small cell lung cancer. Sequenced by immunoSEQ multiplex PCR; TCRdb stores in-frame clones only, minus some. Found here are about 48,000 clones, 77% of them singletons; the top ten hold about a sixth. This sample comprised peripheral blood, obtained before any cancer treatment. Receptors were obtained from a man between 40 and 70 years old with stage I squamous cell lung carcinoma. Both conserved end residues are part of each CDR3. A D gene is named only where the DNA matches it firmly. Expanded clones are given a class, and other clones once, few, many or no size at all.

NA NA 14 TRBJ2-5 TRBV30 TGTGCCTGGAGTGTCGGGTTGGAAGGAGAGACCCAGTACTTC CAWSVGLEGETQYF
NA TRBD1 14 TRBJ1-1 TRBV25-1 TGTGCCAGCGGAACACAGGGGCGAAACACTGAAGCTTTCTTT CASGTQGRNTEAFF
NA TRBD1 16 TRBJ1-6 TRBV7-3 TGTGCCAGCAGCTTAAGCACCGCAGGGGGCAATTCACCCCTCCACTTT CASSLSTAGGNSPLHF
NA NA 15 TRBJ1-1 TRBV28 TGTGCCAGCAGTTCTCCCGCGGGGGGGAACACTGAAGCTTTCTTT CASSSPAGGNTEAFF
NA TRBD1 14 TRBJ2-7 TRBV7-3 TGTGCCAGCAGCCCCGGACAGGGGGCTAGAGAGCAGTACTTC CASSPGQGAREQYF
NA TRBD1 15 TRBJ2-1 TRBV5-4 TGTGCCAGCAGCCCCGGACAGGCAAACTACAATGAGCAGTTCTTC CASSPGQANYNEQFF
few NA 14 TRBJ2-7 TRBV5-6 TGTGCCAGCAGCTCTGCTCGGGGAACCTACGAGCAGTACTTC CASSSARGTYEQYF
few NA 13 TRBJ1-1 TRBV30 TGTGCCTGGAGTGTAAACCCGAACACTGAAGCTTTCTTT CAWSVNPNTEAFF
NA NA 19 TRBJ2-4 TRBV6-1 TGTGCCAGCAGTGTCTCGAGAAGGACAGCCCTCTTGGCCAAAAACATTCAGTACTTC CASSVSRRTALLAKNIQYF
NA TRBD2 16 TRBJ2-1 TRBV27 TGTGCCAGCAGGCCCCGGACTAGCGGGGGGGCTTGGGAGCAGTTCTTC CASRPRTSGGAWEQFF
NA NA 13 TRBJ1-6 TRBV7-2 TGTGCCAGCAGCTGGACACAGGGAGATCCCCTCCACTTT CASSWTQGDPLHF
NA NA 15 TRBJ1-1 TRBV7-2 TGTGCCAGCACTCTGATGGGGGTTATGAACACTGAAGCTTTCTTT CASTLMGVMNTEAFF
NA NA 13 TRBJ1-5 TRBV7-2 TGTGCCAGCAGCTTACAGATGAATCAGCCCCAGCATTTT CASSLQMNQPQHF
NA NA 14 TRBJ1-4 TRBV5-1 TGCGCCAGCAGTTCGGCCAGGGCTAATGAAAAACTGTTTTTT CASSSARANEKLFF
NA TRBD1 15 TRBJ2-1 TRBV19 TGTGCCAGTAGTGTGAAGTGGACAGGATACAATGAGCAGTTCTTC CASSVKWTGYNEQFF
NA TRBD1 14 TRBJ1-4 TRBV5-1 TGCGCCAGCAGCTTCGACAGGGGAGGCGAAAAACTGTTTTTT CASSFDRGGEKLFF
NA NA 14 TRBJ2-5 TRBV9 TGTGCCAGCAGCGTAGGGACGCTCCAAGAGACCCAGTACTTC CASSVGTLQETQYF
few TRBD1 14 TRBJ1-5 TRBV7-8 TGTGCCAGCAGCTTAGGGGACAGAAATCAGCCCCAGCATTTT CASSLGDRNQPQHF
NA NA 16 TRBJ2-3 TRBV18 TGTGCCAGCGCGGGCTATGGGGGGGGCCGAACAGATACGCAGTATTTT CASAGYGGGRTDTQYF
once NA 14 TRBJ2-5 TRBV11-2 TGTGCCAGCAGCTTGGACAGCTTCCAAGAGACCCAGTACTTC CASSLDSFQETQYF
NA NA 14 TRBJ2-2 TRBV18 TGTGCCAGCTCTCGACAGGACCGCACCGGGGAGCTGTTTTTT CASSRQDRTGELFF
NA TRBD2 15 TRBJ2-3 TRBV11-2 TGTGCCAGCAGCTTATCCGGGGGGGCTCTAGATACGCAGTATTTT CASSLSGGALDTQYF
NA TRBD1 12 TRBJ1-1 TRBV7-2 TGTGCCAGCAGCTCAGGGGGCTCTGAAGCTTTCTTT CASSSGGSEAFF
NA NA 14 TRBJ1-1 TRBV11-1 TGTGCCAGCAGCCCCTCTCGGATTGGCACTGAAGCTTTCTTT CASSPSRIGTEAFF